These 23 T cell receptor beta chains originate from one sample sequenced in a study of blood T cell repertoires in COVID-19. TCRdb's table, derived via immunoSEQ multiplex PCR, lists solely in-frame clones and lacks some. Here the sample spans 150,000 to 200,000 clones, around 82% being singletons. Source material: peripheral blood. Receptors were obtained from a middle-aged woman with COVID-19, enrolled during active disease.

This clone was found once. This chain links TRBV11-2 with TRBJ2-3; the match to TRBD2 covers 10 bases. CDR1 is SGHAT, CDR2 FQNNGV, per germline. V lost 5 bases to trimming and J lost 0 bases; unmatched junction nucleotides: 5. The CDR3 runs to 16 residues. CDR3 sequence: CASSGRTSGSTDTQYF. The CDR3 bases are TGTGCCAGCAGCGGGCGGACTAGCGGAAGCACAGATACGCAGTATTTT.

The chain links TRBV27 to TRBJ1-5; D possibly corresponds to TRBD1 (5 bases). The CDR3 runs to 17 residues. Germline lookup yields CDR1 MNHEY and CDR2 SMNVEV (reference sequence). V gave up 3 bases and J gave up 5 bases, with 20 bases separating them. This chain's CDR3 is CASSFSTSDGGYQPQHF. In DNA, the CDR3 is TGTGCCAGCAGTTTCTCGACTTCGGACGGGGGATATCAGCCCCAGCATTTT.

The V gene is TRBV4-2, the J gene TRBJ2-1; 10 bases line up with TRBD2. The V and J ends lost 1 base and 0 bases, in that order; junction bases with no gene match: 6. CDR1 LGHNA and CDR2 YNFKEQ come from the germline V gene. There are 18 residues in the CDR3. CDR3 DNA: TGTGCCAGCAGCCAAGGACTAGCGGGCGATTACTCCTACAATGAGCAGTTCTTC. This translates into CASSQGLAGDYSYNEQFF.

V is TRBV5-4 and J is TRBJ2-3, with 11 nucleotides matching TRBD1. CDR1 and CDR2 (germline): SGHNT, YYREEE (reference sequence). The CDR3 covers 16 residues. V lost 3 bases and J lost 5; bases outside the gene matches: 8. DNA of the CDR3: TGTGCCAGCAGCTCTAAGGACAGGGGGCATGGAGATACGCAGTATTTT. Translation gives CASSSKDRGHGDTQYF.

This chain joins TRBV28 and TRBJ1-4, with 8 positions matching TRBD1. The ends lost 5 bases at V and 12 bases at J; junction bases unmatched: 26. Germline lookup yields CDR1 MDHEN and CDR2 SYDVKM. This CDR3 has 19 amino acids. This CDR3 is CASSPWAPTGVGRRGELFF. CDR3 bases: TGTGCCAGCAGTCCATGGGCCCCGACAGGGGTGGGGCGGCGCGGGGAACTGTTTTTT.

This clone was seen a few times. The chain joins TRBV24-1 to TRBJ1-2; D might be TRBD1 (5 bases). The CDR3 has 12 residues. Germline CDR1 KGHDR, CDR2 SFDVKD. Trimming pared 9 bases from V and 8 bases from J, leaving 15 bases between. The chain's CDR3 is CATSSGLGGYTF. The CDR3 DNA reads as TGTGCCACCTCGTCAGGGCTCGGGGGCTACACCTTC.

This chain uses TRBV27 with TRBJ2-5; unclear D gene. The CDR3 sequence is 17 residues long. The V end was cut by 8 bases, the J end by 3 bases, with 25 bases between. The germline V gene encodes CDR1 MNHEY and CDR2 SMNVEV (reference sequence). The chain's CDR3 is CASAPWSGVPQKETQYF. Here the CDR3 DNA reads TGTGCCAGCGCCCCATGGAGTGGCGTGCCCCAGAAAGAGACCCAGTACTTC.

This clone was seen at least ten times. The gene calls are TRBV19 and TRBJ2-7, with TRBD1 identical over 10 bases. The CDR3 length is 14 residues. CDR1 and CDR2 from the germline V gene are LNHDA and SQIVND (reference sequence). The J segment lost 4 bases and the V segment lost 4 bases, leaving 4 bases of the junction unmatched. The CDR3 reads CASSTMGQGYEQYF. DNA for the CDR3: TGTGCCAGTAGTACCATGGGACAGGGGTACGAGCAGTACTTC.

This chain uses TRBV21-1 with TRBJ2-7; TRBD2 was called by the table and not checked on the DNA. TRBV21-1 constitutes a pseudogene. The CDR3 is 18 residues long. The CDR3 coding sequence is TGTGCCAGCAGCACAAGGAATATGAGGGCCCCCCCTGGTCGCGAGCAGTACTTC. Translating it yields CASSTRNMRAPPGREQYF.

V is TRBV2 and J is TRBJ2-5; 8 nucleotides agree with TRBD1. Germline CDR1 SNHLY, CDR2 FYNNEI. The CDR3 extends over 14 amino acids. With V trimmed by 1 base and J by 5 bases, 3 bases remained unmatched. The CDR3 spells CASSEGQGLETQYF. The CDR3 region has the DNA TGTGCCAGCAGTGAAGGACAGGGGCTGGAGACCCAGTACTTC.

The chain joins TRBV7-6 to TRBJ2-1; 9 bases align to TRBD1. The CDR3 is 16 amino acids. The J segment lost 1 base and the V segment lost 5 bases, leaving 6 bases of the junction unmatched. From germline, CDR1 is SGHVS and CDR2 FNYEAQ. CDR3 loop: CASSKTGTGSYNEQFF. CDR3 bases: TGTGCCAGCAGCAAAACCGGGACAGGGTCCTACAATGAGCAGTTCTTC.

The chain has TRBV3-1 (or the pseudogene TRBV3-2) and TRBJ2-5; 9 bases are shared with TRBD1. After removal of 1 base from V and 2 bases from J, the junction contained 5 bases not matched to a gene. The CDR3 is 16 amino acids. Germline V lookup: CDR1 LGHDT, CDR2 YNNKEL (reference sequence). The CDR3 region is CASSQGGTGRQETQYF. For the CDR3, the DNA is TGTGCCAGCAGCCAAGGGGGGACAGGGAGGCAAGAGACCCAGTACTTC.

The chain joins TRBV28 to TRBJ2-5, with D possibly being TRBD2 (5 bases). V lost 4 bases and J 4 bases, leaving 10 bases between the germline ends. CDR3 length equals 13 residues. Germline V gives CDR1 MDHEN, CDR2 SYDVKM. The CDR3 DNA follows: TGTGCCAGCAGTTCGCGGACTCCAGAGACCCAGTACTTC. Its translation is CASSSRTPETQYF.

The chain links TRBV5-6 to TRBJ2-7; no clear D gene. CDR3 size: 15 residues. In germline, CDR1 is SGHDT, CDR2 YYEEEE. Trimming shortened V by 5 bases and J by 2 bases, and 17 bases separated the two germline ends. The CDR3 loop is CASRGTASPTYEQYF. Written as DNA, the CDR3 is TGTGCCAGCAGGGGCACAGCCTCACCTACCTACGAGCAGTACTTC.

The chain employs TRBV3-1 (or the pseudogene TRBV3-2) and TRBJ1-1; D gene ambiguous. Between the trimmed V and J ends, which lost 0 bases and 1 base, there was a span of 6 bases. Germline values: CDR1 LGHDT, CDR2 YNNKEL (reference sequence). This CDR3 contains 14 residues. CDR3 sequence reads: CASSQESGNTEAFF. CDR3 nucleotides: TGTGCCAGCAGCCAAGAATCGGGGAACACTGAAGCTTTCTTT.

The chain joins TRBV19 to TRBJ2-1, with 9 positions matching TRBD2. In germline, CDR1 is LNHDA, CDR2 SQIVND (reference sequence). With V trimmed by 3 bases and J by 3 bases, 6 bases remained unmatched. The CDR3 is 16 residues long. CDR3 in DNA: TGTGCCAGTAGTATGGGGAGCGGGGGGTACTACAATGAGCAGTTCTTC. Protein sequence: CASSMGSGGYYNEQFF. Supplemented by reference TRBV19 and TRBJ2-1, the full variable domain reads DGGITQSPKYLFRKEGQNVTLSCEQNLNHDAMYWYRQDPGQGLRLIYYSQIVNDFQKGDIAEGYSVSREKKESFPLTVTSAQKNPTAFYLCASSMGSGGYYNEQFFGPGTRLTVL.

The CDR3 loop is CASTLTGFGYTF. The CDR3, as DNA: TGTGCCAGCACCCTCACAGGGTTTGGCTACACCTTC. The chain is built from TRBV28 and TRBJ1-2, with D tentatively TRBD1 (6 bases). Germline V gives CDR1 MDHEN, CDR2 SYDVKM. This CDR3 spans 12 amino acids. Trimming took 7 bases from V and 7 from J, leaving 13 bases between them.

The CDR3 DNA reads TGTGCCATCAGTGAGTCGATGGTGTCTAGCGCCCACAATGAGCAGTTCTTC. Its protein product is CAISESMVSSAHNEQFF. The chain links TRBV10-3 to TRBJ2-1, with D perhaps TRBD2 (6 bases). CDR1 and CDR2 from the germline V gene are ENHRY and SYGVKD. CDR3 size: 17 residues. V shed 0 bases and J shed 5 bases, with 17 bases lying between them.

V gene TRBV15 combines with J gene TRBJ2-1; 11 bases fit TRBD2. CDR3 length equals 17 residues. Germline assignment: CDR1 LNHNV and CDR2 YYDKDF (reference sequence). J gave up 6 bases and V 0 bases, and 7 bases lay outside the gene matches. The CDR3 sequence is CATSRDGGSGRGNEQFF. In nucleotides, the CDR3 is TGTGCCACCAGCAGAGATGGGGGTAGCGGGAGGGGCAATGAGCAGTTCTTC.

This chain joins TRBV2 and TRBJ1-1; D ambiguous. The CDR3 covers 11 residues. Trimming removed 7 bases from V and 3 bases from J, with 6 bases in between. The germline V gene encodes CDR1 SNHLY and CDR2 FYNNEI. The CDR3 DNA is TGTGCCAGCATAGAGGACACTGAAGCTTTCTTT. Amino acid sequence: CASIEDTEAFF. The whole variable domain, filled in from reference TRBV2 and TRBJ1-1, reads EPEVTQTPSHQVTQMGQEVILRCVPISNHLYFYWYRQILGQKVEFLVSFYNNEISEKSEIFDDQFSVERPDGSNFTLKIRSTKLEDSAMYFCASIEDTEAFFGQGTRLTVV.

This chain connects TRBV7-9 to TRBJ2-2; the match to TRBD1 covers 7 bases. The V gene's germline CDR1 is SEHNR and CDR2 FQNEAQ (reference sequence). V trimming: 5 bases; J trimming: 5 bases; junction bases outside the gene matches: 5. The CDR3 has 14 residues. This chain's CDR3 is CASSPGQMTGELFF. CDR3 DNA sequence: TGTGCCAGCAGCCCGGGACAGATGACCGGGGAGCTGTTTTTT.

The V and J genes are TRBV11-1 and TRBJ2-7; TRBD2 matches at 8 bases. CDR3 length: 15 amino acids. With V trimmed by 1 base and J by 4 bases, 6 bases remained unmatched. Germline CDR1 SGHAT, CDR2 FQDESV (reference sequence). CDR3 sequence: CASSLVGIAGYEQYF. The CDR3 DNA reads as TGTGCCAGCAGCTTAGTAGGTATAGCGGGATACGAGCAGTACTTC.

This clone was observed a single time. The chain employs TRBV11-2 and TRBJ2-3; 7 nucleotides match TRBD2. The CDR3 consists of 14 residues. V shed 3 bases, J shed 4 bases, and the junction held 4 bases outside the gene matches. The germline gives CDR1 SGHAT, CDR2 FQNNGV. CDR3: CASSFGLGSDTQYF. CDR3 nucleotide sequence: TGTGCCAGCAGCTTCGGACTAGGCTCAGATACGCAGTATTTT.